This T cell receptor (beta chain) derives from a study of T cell repertoires in cytomegalovirus infection. Study-wide context: Matching HLA type and CMV infection were both indicated by public TCR beta signatures. Study-wide results and limits: Carriers of CMV plus the relevant HLA were identified by cumulative public TCR beta family frequency. What dominated the ex vivo response were HLA-C-restricted CMV-specific TCR beta clonotypes.

The CDR3 spans 12 residues. V lost 6 bases and J 6 bases, leaving 10 bases between the germline ends. MiXCR, run by TCRdb on the reads, gives a single entry per CDR3 protein. The data show about 450,000 distinct CDR3 sequences, about a third seen once. This clonotype was seen only a few times. Its antigen is as yet unknown. The rearrangement uses TRBV12-3 or TRBV12-4 and TRBJ2-3, with D possibly called TRBD1 or TRBD2 (5 bases each). Sequencing was carried out using PBMCs. The sequence was collected from a human donor in good health (CMV status not recorded). Some clones in this sample may be carry-over from other donors' samples. The CDR3 coding sequence is TGTGCCAGCAGCCCGAGGGACGATACGCAGTATTTT. Encoded protein: CASSPRDDTQYF.